The 25 T cell receptor beta chains below come from one sample, sequenced in a study of T cell repertoires in cytomegalovirus infection. TCRdb reanalysed the reads using MiXCR and keeps one entry per CDR3 protein. The sample consists of 290,000 or so distinct CDR3 sequences, approximately 10% of them appearing once. Input material: PBMCs. All receptors derive from a human donor in good health (CMV status not recorded). Some clones in this sample may be carry-over from other donors' samples.

The gene calls are TRBV2 and TRBJ2-7, with 7 bases that match TRBD2. The germline CDR1 and CDR2 sequences are SNHLY and FYNNEI. Losses at the gene ends were 8 bases for V and 7 bases for J; bases not matched to a gene: 5. This CDR3 contains 11 residues. The CDR3 region is CASLGLKEQYF. CDR3 sequence (DNA): TGTGCCAGCTTGGGACTAAAAGAGCAGTACTTC.

This clonotype was seen a few times. This chain links TRBV5-1 with TRBJ1-2; D is uncertain. The CDR3 consists of 12 residues. Germline-derived CDR1 and CDR2 are SGHRS and YFSETQ. The ends were cut back, 1 base at V and 6 bases at J, with 7 bases in the middle. CDR3 DNA: TGCGCCAGCAGCTTGAACAAGGATGGCTACACCTTC. Encoded protein: CASSLNKDGYTF.

V is TRBV20-1 and J is TRBJ1-5; unclear D gene. V lost 6 bases to trimming and J lost 6 bases, with 6 bases between them. The CDR3 covers 10 residues. Germline values: CDR1 DFQATT, CDR2 SNEGSKA (reference sequence). Here the CDR3 DNA reads TGCAGTGCGGGTGGTCAGCCCCAGCATTTT. Protein sequence: CSAGGQPQHF.

In this sample, this clonotype turned up many times. This rearrangement joins TRBV6-2 or TRBV6-3 to TRBJ2-7; TRBD1 is a possible D gene (5 bases). The CDR3 contains 14 residues. Trimming stripped 2 bases from V and 8 bases from J, with 16 bases between. Germline CDR1 MNHEY, CDR2 SVGEGT. The CDR3 DNA is TGTGCCAGCAGTTACGACAGTCCTACTACGAAGCAGTACTTC. This encodes CASSYDSPTTKQYF.

The CDR3: CASSLEGQGLSPLHF. The CDR3 DNA sequence: TGTGCCAGCAGCTTAGAAGGACAGGGTTTGTCGCCCCTCCACTTT. This rearrangement joins TRBV7-2 to TRBJ1-6, with 8 nucleotides matching TRBD1. Looked up from germline, CDR1 is SGHTA and CDR2 is FQGNSA. The CDR3 has 15 amino acids. The V and J ends lost 1 base and 13 bases, in that order; junction bases with no gene match: 9.

This clonotype was picked up many times. The chain uses TRBV28 and TRBJ2-7; D tentatively fits TRBD1 or TRBD2 (5 bases each). CDR1 is MDHEN and CDR2 is SYDVKM in the germline V gene. The V gene lost 6 bases and the J gene lost 2 bases, with 14 bases spanning the gap. The CDR3 length is 14 residues. In nucleotides, the CDR3 is TGTGCCAGCAGAGCCCCAGGGAGAGCCTACGAGCAGTACGTC. This codes for CASRAPGRAYEQYV.

In its sample, this clonotype was seen many times. V and J are TRBV20-1 and TRBJ2-7; 8 nucleotides line up with TRBD2. Trimming cost V 6 bases and J 6 bases; bases outside gene matches: 7. The CDR3 is 12 residues long. Germline V gene lookup returns CDR1 DFQATT and CDR2 SNEGSKA (reference sequence). The CDR3 sequence is CSAGRGDLEQYF. For the CDR3, the DNA is TGCAGTGCCGGGCGGGGGGACCTCGAGCAGTACTTC.

Many counts were recorded for this clonotype. The chain combines TRBV5-1 with TRBJ2-3, with TRBD1 identical over 8 bases. V shed 4 bases and J 4 bases; nucleotides not matched to a gene: 8. The germline V gene encodes CDR1 SGHRS and CDR2 YFSETQ. The CDR3 length is 15 residues. Here the CDR3 DNA reads TGCGCCAGCAGCCGGAACTCGGACAGGGCAGATACGCAGTATTTT. Its protein product is CASSRNSDRADTQYF.

This clonotype was recorded many times. The chain links TRBV7-2 to TRBJ2-5, with 8 bases that match TRBD1. CDR3 length: 17 amino acids. With 5 bases clipped from V and 5 bases from J, the junction kept 16 bases outside the gene matches. Germline assignment: CDR1 SGHTA and CDR2 FQGNSA. The CDR3 region is CASSPLRQGPFGETQYF. The CDR3 DNA reads as TGTGCCAGCAGCCCCCTTAGACAGGGGCCCTTCGGGGAGACCCAGTACTTC.

At least ten counts were recorded for this clonotype. The chain has TRBV7-6 and TRBJ2-2; 12 bases fit TRBD1. Germline V gene sequence: CDR1 SGHVS, CDR2 FNYEAQ. Unmatched junction bases numbered 4, after V lost 4 bases and J lost 7 bases. The CDR3 spans 15 residues. Here the CDR3 DNA reads TGTGCCAGCAGCTCGGGGACAGGGGGCTTCGGGGAGCTGTTTTTT. Amino acid sequence: CASSSGTGGFGELFF.

This clonotype was seen ten or more times. The V gene is TRBV20-1, the J gene TRBJ2-1, with TRBD2 matching over 7 bases. CDR3 length: 13 amino acids. Germline lookup yields CDR1 DFQATT and CDR2 SNEGSKA (reference sequence). Germline trimming cut 1 base from V and 7 bases from J; bases unmatched to any gene: 4. Written as DNA, the CDR3 is TGCAGTGCTAGAGTTCCTAGCGGTAATGAGCAGTTCTTC. The encoded protein is CSARVPSGNEQFF.

This clonotype was seen a handful of times. This sequence joins TRBV12-5 and TRBJ2-1, with 10 nucleotides matching TRBD2. The germline CDR1 and CDR2 sequences are LGHNT and FRNRAP. V trimming: 0 bases; J trimming: 4 bases; junction bases outside the gene matches: 9. CDR3 size: 18 residues. The CDR3 bases are TGTGCTAGTGGTTTGGTAGTCTCCACTAGCGGGGTTTACAATGAGCAGTTCTTC. Its translation is CASGLVVSTSGVYNEQFF.

This clonotype appeared many times. CDR3 in DNA: TGCACCATCCCCCTCGGAAACACCATATATTTT. It specifies CTIPLGNTIYF. The chain combines TRBV20-1 with TRBJ1-3; D not resolved. This CDR3 has 11 amino acids. Looked up from germline, CDR1 is DFQATT and CDR2 is SNEGSKA (reference sequence).

This clonotype was observed many times. The CDR3 protein is CSTEDGGGAGYTF. CDR3 in DNA: TGCAGCACCGAGGACGGTGGAGGGGCTGGCTACACCTTC. The V gene is TRBV29-1, the J gene TRBJ1-2; maybe TRBD1 (5 bases). V was cut by 8 bases and J by 7 bases, with 20 bases left in between. Germline values: CDR1 SQVTM, CDR2 ANQGSEA. This CDR3 is built from 13 residues.

The table lists this clonotype with many counts. The chain carries TRBV7-8 and TRBJ1-2; the match to TRBD1 covers 9 bases. V lost 5 bases, J lost 3 bases, and 4 bases stayed unmatched. CDR3 length: 14 residues. CDR1 is SGHVS, CDR2 FQNEAQ, per germline. DNA for the CDR3: TGTGCCAGCAGCAAGGGACAGGGCCACTATGGCTACACCTTC. Protein product: CASSKGQGHYGYTF. Drawing the rest from reference TRBV7-8 and TRBJ1-2, the complete variable domain is GAGVSQSPRYKVAKRGQDVALRCDPISGHVSLFWYQQALGQGPEFLTYFQNEAQLDKSGLPSDRFFAERPEGSVSTLKIQRTQQEDSAVYLCASSKGQGHYGYTFGSGTRLTVV.

This clonotype came up many times. The gene calls are TRBV25-1 and TRBJ1-2; TRBD1 is a possible D gene (5 bases). CDR1 is MGHDK, CDR2 SYGVNS, per germline. This CDR3 is built from 12 residues. V was shortened by 8 bases and J by 1 base, with 8 bases between the two germline ends. CDR3 protein: CASEGSNYGYTF. CDR3 DNA: TGTGCCAGCGAGGGGAGTAACTATGGCTACACCTTC.

Concerning this clonotype itself: This may be a read error: a much more frequent sequence differs by one nucleotide. This chain links TRBV29-1 with TRBJ1-1; D gene uncertain. Germline V lookup: CDR1 SQVTM, CDR2 ANQGSEA. The CDR3 runs to 11 residues. V lost 5 bases and J lost 1, with 5 bases in between. The CDR3 sequence is CSVYKNTEAFF. The DNA of the CDR3 is TGCAGCGTTTACAAGAACACTGAAGCTTTCTTT.

This clonotype was counted at least ten times. This chain's CDR3 is CASSLGRGSYSNQPQHF. CDR3 nucleotide sequence: TGTGCCAGCAGCTTAGGGAGAGGGAGCTATAGCAATCAGCCCCAGCATTTT. The chain couples TRBV7-2 to TRBJ1-5; D is uncertain. There are 17 residues in the CDR3. Germline V CDR1 and CDR2: SGHTA, FQGNSA. V was shortened by 1 base and J by 0 bases, with 13 bases between the two germline ends.

This clonotype was seen a handful of times. The chain couples TRBV6-5 to TRBJ1-2; 8 bases map to TRBD1. CDR3 length equals 15 residues. The germline gives CDR1 MNHEY, CDR2 SVGAGI. After removal of 4 bases from V and 0 bases from J, the junction contained 4 bases not matched to a gene. CDR3 sequence reads: CASSSGDRSNYGYTF. Here the CDR3 DNA reads TGTGCCAGCAGTTCAGGGGACAGGTCTAACTATGGCTACACCTTC.

V and J are TRBV7-9 and TRBJ2-5; a weak D match, TRBD1 (5 bases). CDR3 size: 15 residues. V shed 0 bases and J shed 0 bases, with 8 bases lying between them. CDR1 SEHNR and CDR2 FQNEAQ come from the germline V gene (reference sequence). CDR3 amino acids: CASSLAGHHQETQYF. CDR3 in DNA: TGTGCCAGCAGCTTAGCCGGACACCACCAAGAGACCCAGTACTTC.

This clonotype has more than one count but fewer than ten. The chain links TRBV7-4 to TRBJ2-1; maybe TRBD2 (6 bases). V lost 3 bases and J 13 bases, leaving 19 bases between the germline ends. The CDR3 totals 14 residues. Germline V CDR1 and CDR2: SGHVT, SQSDAQ. The DNA for the CDR3 is TGTGCCAGCAGCTTTGGGCGAGGCGGGATGAGCCAGTTCTTC. It yields the protein CASSFGRGGMSQFF.

This clonotype appeared many times. This CDR3 is CASSETGDIQYF. CDR3 DNA: TGTGCCAGCAGTGAAACGGGAGACATTCAGTACTTC. The chain employs TRBV2 and TRBJ2-4, with D perhaps TRBD2 (6 bases). This CDR3 region has 12 residues. Germline CDR1 SNHLY, CDR2 FYNNEI. Trimming pared 2 bases from V and 8 bases from J, leaving 7 bases between. Combining the CDR3 with reference TRBV2 and TRBJ2-4 gives the whole variable domain EPEVTQTPSHQVTQMGQEVILRCVPISNHLYFYWYRQILGQKVEFLVSFYNNEISEKSEIFDDQFSVERPDGSNFTLKIRSTKLEDSAMYFCASSETGDIQYFGAGTRLSVL.

In its sample, this clonotype was seen many times. The chain is built from TRBV29-1 and TRBJ1-1, with D hard to call. Trimming took 2 bases from V and 8 from J, leaving 15 bases between them. Looked up from germline, CDR1 is SQVTM and CDR2 is ANQGSEA. The CDR3 runs 13 residues. In DNA, the CDR3 is TGCAGCGTTGAACCCCGACGGGTGGGGGAAGCTTTCTTT. This codes for CSVEPRRVGEAFF.

Ten or more counts support this clonotype. The chain combines TRBV7-2 with TRBJ2-1; D gene ambiguous. V lost 1 base and J lost 0, with 7 bases in between. Germline CDR1 is SGHTA and CDR2 is FQGNSA. CDR3 length equals 15 residues. CDR3 region: CASSLVPSSYNEQFF. Written as DNA, the CDR3 is TGTGCCAGCAGCTTAGTGCCCAGCTCCTACAATGAGCAGTTCTTC.

This clonotype was observed at least ten times. This chain links TRBV7-6 with TRBJ2-1, with D perhaps assigned TRBD1 or TRBD2 (5 bases each). The CDR3 consists of 15 residues. The V gene lost 1 base and the J gene lost 2 bases, with 9 bases spanning the gap. The germline gives CDR1 SGHVS, CDR2 FNYEAQ. The CDR3: CASSLGGPTYNEQFF. CDR3 sequence (DNA): TGTGCCAGCAGCTTAGGGGGACCAACCTACAATGAGCAGTTCTTC.